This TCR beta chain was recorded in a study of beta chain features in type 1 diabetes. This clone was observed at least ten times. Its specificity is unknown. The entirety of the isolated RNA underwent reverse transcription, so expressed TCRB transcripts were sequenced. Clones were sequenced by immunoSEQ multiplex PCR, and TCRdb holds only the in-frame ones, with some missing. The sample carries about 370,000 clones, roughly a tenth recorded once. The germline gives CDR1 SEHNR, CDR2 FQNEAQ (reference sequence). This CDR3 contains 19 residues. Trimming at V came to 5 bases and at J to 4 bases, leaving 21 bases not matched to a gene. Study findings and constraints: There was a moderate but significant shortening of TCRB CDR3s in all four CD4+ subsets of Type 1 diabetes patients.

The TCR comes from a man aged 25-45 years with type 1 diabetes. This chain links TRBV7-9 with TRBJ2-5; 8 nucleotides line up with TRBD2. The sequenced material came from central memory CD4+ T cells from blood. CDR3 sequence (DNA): TGTGCCAGCAGCACGAGGGCCCTAGCGGGCCCTTTGGGAGGAGAGACCCAGTACTTC. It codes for CASSTRALAGPLGGETQYF.